This entry features one TCR beta chain sequence. It lacks a known antigen. No base-level quality is on record; no much larger clone is a single base apart. Genomic DNA was isolated from the sorted cells so that the TCRbeta CDR3 region could be sequenced. The immunoSEQ Assay was used for sequencing of TCRbeta CDR3 regions. In TCRdb, the immuneACCESS table is reduced to in-frame sequences with V and J assigned. These tables do not hold every clone; where another copy was compared, an unresolved V gene accounts for under half, and the others remain unexplained. Across this sample there are 68,000 or so clones, with about 82% seen only once. Clones ranked in the top ten supply roughly a tenth of the sample. Patients with a history of autoimmune disease or receiving systemic immunosuppression were excluded from the trial. Peripheral blood for TCR sequencing was collected from all dose cohorts at baseline, on cycle 4 day 1, and on cycle 7 day 1. The samples were taken from a phase I, first-in-human, multicenter, open-label dose-escalation trial of ivuxolimab. Adults with locally advanced or metastatic melanoma, renal cell, hepatocellular, or head and neck squamous cell carcinoma were enrolled in the trial. Before TCR sequencing, CD4+ T cells and CD8+ T cells from peripheral blood were sorted into separate populations.

This specimen belongs to a study of OX40 agonist ivuxolimab in advanced cancers. Background on the whole study: Ivuxolimab was an agonistic, fully human IgG2 monoclonal antibody directed against OX40 (CD134), a costimulatory receptor. Intravenous ivuxolimab was administered to patients every 2 weeks at six dose levels: 0.01, 0.1, 0.3, 1.5, 3 and 10 mg/kg. Among the roughly 52 dose-escalation patients, about 19 had hepatocellular carcinoma, some 15 melanoma, 9 renal cell carcinoma and 9 head and neck cancer. The dose-escalation cohort was around 83% male with a mean age of about 58 years, ranging from roughly 23 to 80. Prior anti-PD-1, anti-PD-L1 or anti-CTLA-4 therapy was permitted, and checkpoint inhibitors had been received by about two fifths of dose-escalation patients. Partial responses occurred in three dose-escalation patients: two with cutaneous melanoma and one with hepatocellular carcinoma. The point of sequencing TCRbeta in the periphery was to test whether ivuxolimab changed TCR sequence diversity and drove clonal T-cell expansion. The paper reports the monotherapy dose-escalation portion (N of about 54 patients) of the phase I ivuxolimab trial.

From the cysteine up to the phenylalanine, the CDR3 has a length of 12 residues. Of the read, only the CDR3 DNA is kept; its 36 bases are in frame from base 1. CDR1 and CDR2, looked up from the germline V gene, are SGHTA and FQGNSA. V and J are truncated by 5 bases and 2 bases respectively, leaving an intervening sequence of 7 bases. The study at large found these results: Partial responders in the 0.1-3.0 mg/kg groups had among the lowest normalized peripheral clonal expansion, especially among CD8+ T cells. Low levels of normalized T-cell clonal expansion were also seen in some nonresponding patients. The antigen specificity of the clonally expanded peripheral T cells was not determined. After ivuxolimab, more expanded clones were found on average in CD8+ T cells than in CD4+ T cells. At doses of 0.1 to 3.0 mg/kg, clonal expansion of both CD4+ and CD8+ blood T cells was observed from baseline to week 6.

The V and J segments used are TRBV7-2 and TRBJ2-7, with no reliable assignment of the D segment. The specimen was CD4+ or CD8+ T cells sorted from blood, collected in a trial of the OX40 agonist ivuxolimab. The TCR comes from an adult with an advanced solid tumor such as melanoma, head and neck, liver or kidney cancer. The CDR3: CASSLDTYEQYF. Here is the DNA: TGTGCCAGCAGCCTCGATACCTACGAGCAGTACTTC.